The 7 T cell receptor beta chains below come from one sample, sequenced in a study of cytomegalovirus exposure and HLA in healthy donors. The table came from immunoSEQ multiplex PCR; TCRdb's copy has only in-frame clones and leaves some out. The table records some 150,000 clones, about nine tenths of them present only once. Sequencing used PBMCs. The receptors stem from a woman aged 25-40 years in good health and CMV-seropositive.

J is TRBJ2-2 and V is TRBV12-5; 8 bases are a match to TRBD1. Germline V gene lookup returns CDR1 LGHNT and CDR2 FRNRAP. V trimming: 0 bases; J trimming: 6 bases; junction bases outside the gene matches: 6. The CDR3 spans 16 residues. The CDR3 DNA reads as TGTGCTAGTGGTTTGGTATGGCAGGGGGCGGCCGGGGAGCTGTTTTTT. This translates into CASGLVWQGAAGELFF.

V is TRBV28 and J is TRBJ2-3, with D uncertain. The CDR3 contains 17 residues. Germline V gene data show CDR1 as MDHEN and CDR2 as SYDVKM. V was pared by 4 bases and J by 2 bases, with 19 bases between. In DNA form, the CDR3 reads TGTGCCAGCAGTTCCTATTCACTCGGTACCTCCACAGATACGCAGTATTTT. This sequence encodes CASSSYSLGTSTDTQYF.

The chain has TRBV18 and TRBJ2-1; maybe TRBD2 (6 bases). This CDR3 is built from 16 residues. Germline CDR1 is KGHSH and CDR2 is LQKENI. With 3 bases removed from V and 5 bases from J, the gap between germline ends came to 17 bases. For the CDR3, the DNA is TGTGCCAGCTCACCTCCAATTCCGGGGGTCCACAATGAGCAGTTCTTC. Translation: CASSPPIPGVHNEQFF.

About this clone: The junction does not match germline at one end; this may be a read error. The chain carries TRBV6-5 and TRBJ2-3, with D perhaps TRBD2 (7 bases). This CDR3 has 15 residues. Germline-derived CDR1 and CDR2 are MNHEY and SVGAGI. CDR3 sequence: CASSYTKRDTDTRYF. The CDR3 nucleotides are TGTGCCAGCAGTTATACGAAGCGGGACACAGATACGCGGTATTTT.

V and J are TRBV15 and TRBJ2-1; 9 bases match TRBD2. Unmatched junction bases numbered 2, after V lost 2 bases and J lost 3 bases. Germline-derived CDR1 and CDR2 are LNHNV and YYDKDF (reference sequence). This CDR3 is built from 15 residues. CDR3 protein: CATSRSSGVYNEQFF. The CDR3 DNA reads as TGTGCCACCAGCAGATCTAGCGGGGTCTACAATGAGCAGTTCTTC.

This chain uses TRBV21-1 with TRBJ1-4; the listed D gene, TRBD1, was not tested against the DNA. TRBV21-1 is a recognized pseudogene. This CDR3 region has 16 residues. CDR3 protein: CASSKEEAGGYEKLFF. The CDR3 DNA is TGTGCCAGCAGCAAAGAGGAGGCAGGGGGCTATGAAAAACTGTTTTTT.

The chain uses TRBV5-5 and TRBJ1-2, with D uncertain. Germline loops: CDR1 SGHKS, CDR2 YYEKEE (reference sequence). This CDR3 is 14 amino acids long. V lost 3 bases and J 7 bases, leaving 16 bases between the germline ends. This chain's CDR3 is CASSSQWGVGGYTF. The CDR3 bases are TGTGCCAGCAGCTCCCAGTGGGGAGTGGGTGGCTACACCTTC.